This TCR beta chain is from a study of post-analysis software for immune sequencing data. Prepared libraries of TCR beta cDNA carried unique molecular identifiers. TCRdb recomputed calls from the PCR reads with MiXCR, one row per CDR3 protein. Among 600,000 to 750,000 distinct CDR3 sequences listed, 59% were seen once. As concerns this clonotype: The antigen remains unidentified.

Study-wide findings and caveats: Strong co-clustering by F measure linked samples that shared a preparation batch. Compared against controls, patients with multiple sclerosis displayed significantly lower normalized Chao1 diversity. Controls had lower frequencies than patients of 4 or 5 TRBV segments, which included TRBV5-6, TRBV5-1 and TRBV20-1.

V gave up 0 bases and J gave up 3 bases, with 11 bases separating them. The CDR3 is 15 amino acids. Germline CDR1 reads SGHTA; CDR2 reads FQGNSA. The origin of this receptor is a girl aged 2-10 years with multiple sclerosis. The chain recombines TRBV7-2 with TRBJ2-5; possibly TRBD2 for D (6 bases). Source material: blood. The CDR3 spells CASSLALSGEETQYF. CDR3 coding DNA: TGTGCCAGCAGCTTAGCGCTCTCGGGGGAAGAGACCCAGTACTTC.